Sequencing of this T cell receptor (beta chain) was carried out in a study of cytomegalovirus exposure and HLA in healthy donors. Trimming at V came to 0 bases and at J to 7 bases, leaving 7 bases not matched to a gene. Germline V gene sequence: CDR1 LNHDA, CDR2 SQIVND (reference sequence). The CDR3 extends over 15 amino acids. The PCR was carried out with 60 Vbeta primers and 13 Jbeta primers. Profiling relied on immunoSEQ multiplex PCR, and the TCRdb table lists in-frame clones only, not all of them. The table has roughly 120,000 clones, 81% seen once. Sequenced material: PBMCs. This receptor was obtained from a woman aged 40 to 50 in good health and CMV-seronegative. The chain uses TRBV19 and TRBJ1-2; 8 bases are a match to TRBD1. The CDR3 loop is CASSIDLRGRGGYTF. The CDR3 DNA follows: TGTGCCAGTAGTATAGATCTCAGGGGGCGCGGTGGCTACACCTTC.